The 24 T cell receptor beta chains below all came from one sample that was sequenced in a study of blood T cells in healthy people across ages. For the second PCR, which ran for roughly 7 to 11 cycles, a sample-barcoded 5' primer and a J-beta primer mix were used. TCRdb used MiXCR to reprocess the 5' RACE reads, holding one entry per CDR3 protein. The sample lists 550,000 to 700,000 distinct CDR3 sequences, 25% to 30% seen once, with about 18% in the top ten. The sequencing input was blood. The receptors shown here come from an older woman in good health.

The V gene is TRBV20-1, the J gene TRBJ2-3; 9 bases fit TRBD1. The CDR3 is 14 amino acids. Germline V gene data show CDR1 as DFQATT and CDR2 as SNEGSKA (reference sequence). After removal of 6 bases from V and 6 bases from J, the junction contained 10 bases not matched to a gene. The CDR3 is CSARPGQGRDTQYF. The CDR3, as DNA: TGCAGTGCACGACCGGGACAGGGACGGGATACGCAGTATTTT.

V and J are TRBV27 and TRBJ2-5, with a possible D match to TRBD2 (6 bases). Looked up from germline, CDR1 is MNHEY and CDR2 is SMNVEV (reference sequence). Trimming took off 1 base at V and 7 bases at J, with 13 bases between the two ends. CDR3 length: 14 residues. CDR3 amino acids: CASSLLDDGRTQYF. In DNA, the CDR3 is TGTGCCAGCAGTTTATTAGATGACGGGAGGACCCAGTACTTC.

This clonotype appeared a few times. This chain connects TRBV2 to TRBJ1-1; weak D call: TRBD1 (5 bases). Trimming removed 6 bases at V and 11 bases at J, with 16 bases between. CDR1 and CDR2 from the germline V gene are SNHLY and FYNNEI. CDR3 length: 12 amino acids. DNA of the CDR3: TGTGCCAGCAGGGGGGAGGGCCAAACGGCTTTCTTT. This encodes CASRGEGQTAFF.

This clonotype has only a few counts. The chain links TRBV19 to TRBJ2-6, with D unresolved. The CDR3 spans 20 residues. Germline CDR1 LNHDA, CDR2 SQIVND (reference sequence). Trimming cost V 3 bases and J 0 bases, with 21 bases left between them. In nucleotides, the CDR3 is TGTGCCAGTAGTATCTCTCGACACCTAGGCTTGAACTCTGGGGCCAACGTCCTGACTTTC. As protein: CASSISRHLGLNSGANVLTF.

This clonotype has more than one count but fewer than ten. V and J are TRBV29-1 and TRBJ1-6; tentative D call: TRBD1 (6 bases). CDR3 length: 14 residues. V lost 6 bases to trimming and J lost 6 bases, with 15 bases between them. Germline CDR1 and CDR2: SQVTM and ANQGSEA. The chain's CDR3 is CSVRTGSGNSPLHF. CDR3 DNA sequence: TGCAGCGTAAGAACAGGGAGTGGTAATTCACCCCTCCACTTT.

This clonotype was detected a few times. This chain links TRBV12-3 or TRBV12-4 with TRBJ2-4, with 8 bases matching TRBD2. V lost 5 bases to trimming and J lost 2 bases; unmatched junction nucleotides: 11. The CDR3 is 17 residues long. This CDR3 reads CASSPRGSGGSKNIQYF. The CDR3 DNA reads as TGTGCCAGCAGTCCCCGGGGAAGCGGGGGATCCAAAAACATTCAGTACTTC.

The chain links TRBV6-2 or TRBV6-3 to TRBJ1-2; perhaps TRBD1 as D (6 bases). The CDR3 runs 14 residues. Looked up from germline, CDR1 is MNHEY and CDR2 is SVGEGT. V lost 8 bases, J lost 3 bases, and 16 bases lay in between. In nucleotides, the CDR3 is TGTGCCAGCGTGAACAGGGATCCCCACTATGGCTACACCTTC. As protein: CASVNRDPHYGYTF.

This chain uses TRBV3-1 with TRBJ2-1, with 8 bases lining up with TRBD2. V shed 4 bases and J 7 bases; nucleotides not matched to a gene: 6. The CDR3 extends over 14 amino acids. Germline V lookup: CDR1 LGHDT, CDR2 YNNKEL (reference sequence). CDR3 nucleotide sequence: TGTGCCAGCAGCCGCGGGGGGCGCAGGAATGAGCAGTTCTTC. Its translation: CASSRGGRRNEQFF.

J is TRBJ1-2 and V is TRBV4-2, with D tentatively TRBD1 (5 bases). The ends were cut back, 0 bases at V and 6 bases at J, with 14 bases in the middle. The CDR3 runs 15 residues. The germline V gene has CDR1 LGHNA and CDR2 YNFKEQ. Here the CDR3 reads CASSQDLRRVHGYTF. The DNA of the CDR3 is TGTGCCAGCAGCCAAGATCTTCGCAGGGTTCATGGCTACACCTTC.

V usage is TRBV20-1 and J usage is TRBJ2-1; 7 positions agree with TRBD2. Looked up from germline, CDR1 is DFQATT and CDR2 is SNEGSKA (reference sequence). The CDR3 loop spans 12 amino acids. V gave up 6 bases and J gave up 7 bases; unmatched junction bases: 6. This CDR3 is CSARGDRNEQFF. The CDR3 coding sequence is TGCAGTGCCCGGGGGGACCGTAATGAGCAGTTCTTC.

Only a few counts were recorded for this clonotype. The genes are TRBV7-2 and TRBJ2-2, with D perhaps assigned TRBD1 or TRBD2 (6 bases each). Germline V gene lookup returns CDR1 SGHTA and CDR2 FQGNSA. The CDR3 contains 15 residues. Trimming stripped 5 bases from V and 4 bases from J, with 14 bases between. The CDR3 sequence is CASSLGGPVTGELFF. Here the CDR3 DNA reads TGTGCCAGCAGCCTAGGGGGGCCCGTCACCGGGGAGCTGTTTTTT.

With regard to this clonotype: This clone may be a read error of a much larger clone one base away. The V gene is TRBV19, the J gene TRBJ1-4, with 7 bases that match TRBD1. With 6 bases clipped from V and 3 bases from J, the junction kept 4 bases outside the gene matches. The germline CDR1 and CDR2 sequences are LNHDA and SQIVND (reference sequence). The CDR3 loop spans 14 amino acids. In nucleotides, the CDR3 is TGTGCCAGTAGCTCGGGACAGCCTAATGAAAAACTGTTTTTT. It codes for CASSSGQPNEKLFF.

This clonotype was recorded a few times. The DNA of the CDR3 is TGTGCCACCAGTGATGGACAGGGGGCTCAAGAGCAGTACTTC. It translates to CATSDGQGAQEQYF. The V call is TRBV24-1, the J call TRBJ2-1; 11 positions match TRBD1. Near its end, the DNA agrees better with TRBJ2-7, so the J call may be wrong. The CDR3 sequence is 14 residues long. CDR1 and CDR2 from the germline V gene are KGHDR and SFDVKD.

This clonotype was detected a few times. The chain recombines TRBV20-1 with TRBJ2-5; 10 positions match TRBD2. CDR3 length equals 15 residues. The V gene's germline CDR1 is DFQATT and CDR2 SNEGSKA (reference sequence). Trimming removed 6 bases from V and 2 bases from J; junction bases left unmatched: 9. CDR3 sequence reads: CSAVGSGGSQETQYF. The CDR3 DNA reads as TGCAGTGCCGTAGGTAGCGGGGGGTCTCAAGAGACCCAGTACTTC.

This clonotype was detected only a few times. J is TRBJ1-5 and V is TRBV7-9; weak D call: TRBD1 (6 bases). V gave up 5 bases and J gave up 7 bases, with 18 bases separating them. This CDR3 region has 15 residues. Germline V lookup: CDR1 SEHNR, CDR2 FQNEAQ (reference sequence). CDR3 sequence: CASSPQGGLGQPQHF. The CDR3 nucleotides read TGTGCCAGCAGCCCTCAAGGGGGGCTCGGCCAGCCCCAGCATTTT.

This chain connects TRBV14 to TRBJ1-4; D remains unclear. The germline V and J ends were trimmed by 10 bases and 5 bases, with 14 bases remaining between them. Germline V gives CDR1 SGHDN, CDR2 FVKESK. This CDR3 comprises 13 residues. The CDR3 DNA sequence: TGTGCCACCCAAAGGGAGCCGAATGAAAAACTGTTTTTT. It is translated as CATQREPNEKLFF. Full variable domain (remainder filled in from reference TRBV14 and TRBJ1-4): EAGVTQFPSHSVIEKGQTVTLRCDPISGHDNLYWYRRVMGKEIKFLLHFVKESKQDESGMPNNRFLAERTGGTYSTLKVQPAELEDSGVYFCATQREPNEKLFFGSGTQLSVL.

The chain combines TRBV2 with TRBJ2-3; 7 bases line up with TRBD1. The CDR3 has 15 amino acids. Looked up from germline, CDR1 is SNHLY and CDR2 is FYNNEI. Trimming at V came to 3 bases and at J to 4 bases, leaving 7 bases not matched to a gene. The CDR3 DNA reads as TGTGCCAGCAGTGAGCAGACAGGGCTATCAGATACGCAGTATTTT. Its translation is CASSEQTGLSDTQYF.

This sequence joins TRBV3-1 and TRBJ1-1; D uncertain. Trimming cost V 5 bases and J 5 bases, with 9 bases left between them. This CDR3 has 12 residues. Germline CDR1 is LGHDT and CDR2 is YNNKEL (reference sequence). The CDR3 DNA reads as TGTGCCAGCAGCTTTACAAGAACTGAAGCTTTCTTT. Protein: CASSFTRTEAFF.

J is TRBJ1-5 and V is TRBV4-2; possibly TRBD1 for D (6 bases). Germline V lookup: CDR1 LGHNA, CDR2 YNFKEQ. This CDR3 has 15 amino acids. V gave up 1 base and J gave up 6 bases, with 13 bases separating them. The CDR3 DNA follows: TGTGCCAGCAGCCAAGGATTGGCAGGGGTTCAGCCCCAGCATTTT. Amino acids: CASSQGLAGVQPQHF.

The V and J genes are TRBV7-2 and TRBJ2-1, with 9 bases that match TRBD1. This CDR3 is 16 amino acids long. Trimming removed 5 bases from V and 1 base from J; junction bases left unmatched: 6. The V gene's germline CDR1 is SGHTA and CDR2 FQGNSA. The CDR3 is CASSRIGTGSYNEQFF. The DNA of the CDR3 is TGTGCCAGCAGCCGAATTGGGACAGGGTCCTACAATGAGCAGTTCTTC.

As to this clonotype: At one of its ends the junction is not consistent with the germline gene, which may arise from a read error. The gene calls are TRBV2 and TRBJ1-5, with D hard to call. CDR3 length: 14 residues. Germline CDR1 and CDR2: SNHLY and FYNNEI. CDR3 region: CASSESFRNQPQHF. Written as DNA, the CDR3 is TGTGCCAGCAGTGAATCGTTCAGAAATCAGCCTCAGCATTTT.

The gene calls are TRBV20-1 and TRBJ2-1, with D hard to call. CDR3 length equals 15 residues. Trimming shortened V by 2 bases and J by 1 base, and 12 bases separated the two germline ends. Germline CDR1 and CDR2: DFQATT and SNEGSKA (reference sequence). CDR3 loop: CSARFRARSYNEQFF. The CDR3 DNA is TGCAGTGCTAGATTTCGGGCCAGGTCCTACAATGAGCAGTTCTTC.

This clonotype was seen only a few times. Mismatch with germline at one junction end may stem from a read error. The chain carries TRBV18 and TRBJ2-7; D is unresolved. The CDR3 loop spans 12 amino acids. Germline values: CDR1 KGHSH, CDR2 LQKENI. The CDR3 reads CASSPTAYVQYF. CDR3 DNA: TGTGCCAGCTCTCCAACCGCGTACGTGCAGTACTTC.

Regarding this clonotype: This sequence may be a read error, since a much larger clone differs from it by one base. The chain couples TRBV14 to TRBJ2-5; D is possibly TRBD1 or TRBD2 (6 bases each). Per germline, CDR1 SGHDN and CDR2 FVKESK. The CDR3 has 17 amino acids. The CDR3 coding sequence is TGTGCCAGCAGCCAATGGCGGAATGGAGGAGGGGGAGAGACCCATTACTTC. The encoded protein is CASSQWRNGGGGETHYF.